A selection of T cell receptor beta chains follows, all from one sample in a study of molecular identifiers for immune sequencing clone quantification. Each CDR3 protein is one row after TCRdb ran MiXCR on the PCR reads. The table records tens of thousands of distinct CDR3 sequences, roughly 19% of them present only once. The sequenced material came from naive CD8+ T cells from blood, with Jurkat cell RNA spiked in. The source is a human donor in good health. Some libraries in this study had Jurkat cell RNA spiked in. Each CDR3 is given with its conserved first and last residue. Fields, in order: J gene, CDR3 length, D gene, clone size, V gene, CDR3 DNA, CDR3 protein. A D gene is named only where the DNA matches it firmly. The size entry is marked missing in some rows and otherwise reads once, few, many or a size class.

>TRBJ2-6|18|-|-|TRBV7-9
TGTGCCAGCACACAGTCGACAGCTACGCTCTCTGGGGCCAACGTCCTGACTTTC
CASTQSTATLSGANVLTF
>TRBJ2-6|19|-|few|TRBV7-9
TGTGCCAGCAGCTTACCGGAAGGGGACAAAAACTCTGGGGCCAACGTCCTGACTTTC
CASSLPEGDKNSGANVLTF
>TRBJ2-1|16|-|many|TRBV20-1
TGCAGTGCTAGGGAAAGGAGAGCGGCCTCCTACAATGAGCAGTTCTTC
CSARERRAASYNEQFF
>TRBJ2-1|16|-|many|TRBV27
TGTGCCAGCAGTTTATTGTCAGAAATCTATTACAATGAGCAGTTCTTC
CASSLLSEIYYNEQFF
>TRBJ1-1|16|-|-|TRBV11-2
TGTGCCAGCAGCTTATGGGGTTCAGGACAGAACACTGAAGCTTTCTTT
CASSLWGSGQNTEAFF
>TRBJ1-5|14|-|few|TRBV24-1
TGTGCCACCAGCGACGGGAGAACGGGTCAGCCCCAGCATTTT
CATSDGRTGQPQHF
>TRBJ2-1|15|-|many|TRBV7-9
TGTGCCAGCAGCTTAGCCCAGGGGATTGCCAATGAGCAGTTCTTC
CASSLAQGIANEQFF
>TRBJ2-3|16|TRBD2|many|TRBV27
TGTGCCAGCAGTGCCCGGACTAGCGGGGGCACAGATACGCAGTATTTT
CASSARTSGGTDTQYF
>TRBJ1-1|13|-|-|TRBV4-2
TGTGCCAGCAGCCCCGATAGGGGTACTGAAGCTTTCTTT
CASSPDRGTEAFF
>TRBJ2-3|17|TRBD2|many|TRBV4-1
TGCGCCAGCAGCCAGGGTACTAGCGCGCGGTTCACAGATACGCAGTATTTT
CASSQGTSARFTDTQYF
>TRBJ2-1|17|-|once|TRBV12-3/TRBV12-4
TGTGCCAGCAGTTTAATGGCGGGACCACTGAGTTACGATGAGCAGTTCTTC
CASSLMAGPLSYDEQFF
>TRBJ1-2|12|-|-|TRBV7-9
TGTGCCAGCAGCTTAGGGTACTATGGCTACACCTTC
CASSLGYYGYTF
>TRBJ2-1|14|TRBD1|many|TRBV4-3
TGCGCCAGCAGCCATACAGGGGGCCGGAATGAGCAGTTCTTC
CASSHTGGRNEQFF
>TRBJ2-7|17|-|few|TRBV15
TGTGCCACCAGCAGCTCTAGGAAGCGGGCGGGTTCCTACGAGCAGTACTTC
CATSSSRKRAGSYEQYF
>TRBJ2-2|12|-|many|TRBV9
TGTGCCAGCACCCATAAAGCCGGGGAGCTGTTTTTT
CASTHKAGELFF
>TRBJ1-2|14|-|many|TRBV7-2
TGTGCCAGCAGCTTACCAGGCATCGACTATGGCTACACCTTC
CASSLPGIDYGYTF
>TRBJ2-1|17|TRBD1|many|TRBV7-9
TGTGCCAGCAGCCCCCGCCCCCGGGACAGGAATTACAATGAGCAGTTCTTC
CASSPRPRDRNYNEQFF
>TRBJ2-3|14|-|many|TRBV20-1
TGCAGTGCCTCAGCACTAACTAGCACAGATACGCAGTATTTT
CSASALTSTDTQYF
>TRBJ2-4|19|-|-|TRBV6-6
TGTGCCAGCAGTGACTCGCTGGGGGGGGCGGCGGGGCTAGAAAACATTCAGTACTTC
CASSDSLGGAAGLENIQYF
>TRBJ1-4|15|-|-|TRBV29-1
TGCAGCGTTGAAGAATGGGGGGAAACTAATGAAAAACTGTTTTTT
CSVEEWGETNEKLFF
>TRBJ2-3|18|TRBD1|once|TRBV29-1
TGCAGCGTCGAGCCCCGGGACAGGGGAGGGGGGGGTACAGATACGCAGTATTTT
CSVEPRDRGGGGTDTQYF
>TRBJ2-1|14|-|many|TRBV19
TGTGCCAGTAGTATATCCTCCCCGGCCCATGAGCAGTTCTTC
CASSISSPAHEQFF
>TRBJ1-1|17|-|many|TRBV6-2/TRBV6-3
TGTGCCAGCAGCGCCGTCACATCTCTCTCTGGTTGGACTGAAGCTTTCTTT
CASSAVTSLSGWTEAFF
>TRBJ2-7|13|TRBD2|many|TRBV6-2/TRBV6-3
TGTGCCAGCAGTTTAGCGGGTGCCTACGAGCAGTACTTC
CASSLAGAYEQYF
>TRBJ2-5|15|TRBD1|many|TRBV7-9
TGTGCCAGCAGCTCGGGACAGGGTGGGCAAGAGACCCAGTACTTC
CASSSGQGGQETQYF
>TRBJ1-2|17|TRBD1|many|TRBV18
TGTGCCAGCTCACCGCGAGACAGGGTCGACCTTGGCTATGGCTACACCTTC
CASSPRDRVDLGYGYTF
>TRBJ1-1|15|-|many|TRBV29-1
TGCAGCGTTCCCCGCCCGGGGGGTTTTGGCACTGAAGCTTTCTTT
CSVPRPGGFGTEAFF
>TRBJ2-7|14|-|many|TRBV27
TGTGCCAGCAGTTTTCCAGGGTCCCAAAACGAGCAGTACTTC
CASSFPGSQNEQYF
>TRBJ1-1|13|TRBD1|many|TRBV20-1
TGCAGTGCTGAGTCCGGGGACAGCTACCAAGCTTTCTTT
CSAESGDSYQAFF